These T cell receptor beta chains were read from a single sample in a study of shared clonotypes between healthy human individuals. Method: immunoSEQ multiplex PCR; TCRdb's copy keeps in-frame clones and lacks some. The table has roughly 2,300,000 clones, around 93% seen once; the top ten hold around 0.38%. Specimen: naive CD4+ T cells from PBMCs. Receptor source: a man between 18 and 35 years old in good health. Some clones in this sample may be carry-over from other donors' samples. The CDR3 runs from the conserved cysteine through the conserved F or W. The D gene is left open where the match is weak. Size is omitted from some rows. Given values are once, few, many or a class for expanded clones.

d_call	clone_size	v_call	j_call	cdr3_nt	cdr3_aa
.	.	TRBV6-1	TRBJ1-5	TGTGCCAGCAGTGCAGCGGTGGGCAATCAGCCCCAGCATTTT	CASSAAVGNQPQHF
TRBD1	.	TRBV28	TRBJ2-5	TGTGCCACCTCAGGGGGCGCGAGGGAGACCCAGTACTTC	CATSGGARETQYF
.	.	TRBV29-1	TRBJ2-5	TGCAGCGTTGAGCTGGCAGGGCGGGCGACCCAGTACTTC	CSVELAGRATQYF
.	.	TRBV29-1	TRBJ1-2	TGCAGCGTTGTGGGGCGGGACGGACTTAACTATGGCTACACCTTC	CSVVGRDGLNYGYTF
TRBD1	.	TRBV30	TRBJ1-2	TGTGCCTGGGGGACAGGGGTAGGGTATGGCTACACCTTC	CAWGTGVGYGYTF
TRBD1	.	TRBV6-6	TRBJ1-1	TGTGCCAGCAGCCAGGGGGGAGGGACTGAAGCTTTCTTT	CASSQGGGTEAFF
.	.	TRBV7-9	TRBJ2-7	TGTGCCAGCAGCTTAGCCCCCCGGGCTGACGAGCAGTACTTC	CASSLAPRADEQYF
TRBD2	once	TRBV5-1	TRBJ2-7	TGCGCCAGCAGCTTAGCGGGAGACGAGCAGTACTTC	CASSLAGDEQYF
.	.	TRBV5-1	TRBJ2-1	TGCGCCAGCAGCGGGGTTCTCGGATTACAGAGAAAGTTCTTC	CASSGVLGLQRKFF
TRBD2	.	TRBV7-9	TRBJ2-1	TGTGCCAGCACCTTACTAGCGGGAACCAATGAGCAGTTCTTC	CASTLLAGTNEQFF
TRBD2	.	TRBV5-1	TRBJ2-5	TGCGCCAGCAGCCCAACCACTTTAGCGGGCCGGGGGGAGACCCAGTACTTC	CASSPTTLAGRGETQYF
.	.	TRBV7-2	TRBJ2-2	TGTGCCAGCAGCCTGGAGGGAGGAGAGCTGTTTTTT	CASSLEGGELFF
.	once	TRBV28	TRBJ2-3	TGTGCCAGCAGTTTATGGGGGGGGGCGGGCCCCGAAGATACGCAGTATTTT	CASSLWGGAGPEDTQYF
.	.	TRBV19	TRBJ1-1	TGTGCCAGTAGTATTCGTCGGGGGCTCACTGAAGCTTTCTTT	CASSIRRGLTEAFF
.	.	TRBV5-1	TRBJ1-3	TGCGCCAGCAGCCCTACCGCGGTCTCTGGAAACACCATATATTTT	CASSPTAVSGNTIYF
.	.	TRBV6-1	TRBJ2-5	TGTGCCAGCAGTCCCCAGGGGACGGAGACCCAGTACTTC	CASSPQGTETQYF